The sequence of this TCR beta chain was determined in a study of blood T cells in healthy people across ages. Each sample used at least 6.5 million PBMCs. Whole-study findings and limits: Percentage of naive T cells showed a strong correlation with TCR beta diversity.

Next came a second PCR, run for about 6 to 12 cycles, which used a sample-barcoded 5' primer along with a J-beta primer mix. Via MiXCR, TCRdb re-called the 5' RACE reads, giving one row per CDR3 protein. This sample yields fewer than 1 million distinct CDR3 sequences, of which around 42% are seen a single time; roughly a fifth belongs to the top ten. The CDR3 has 13 residues. Germline V gives CDR1 ENHRY, CDR2 SYGVKD. This clonotype was seen only a few times. Its antigen is not identified. The receptor was isolated from a man aged 55 to 70 in good health. Sequenced: blood. The chain couples TRBV10-3 to TRBJ2-4; possible D gene TRBD1, 6 bases. The better agreement between TRBJ2-7 and the DNA end casts doubt on the J call. The CDR3 protein is CAIRDRTVDEQYF. The CDR3 DNA sequence: TGTGCCATCAGAGACAGGACGGTCGACGAGCAGTACTTC.